This entry lists 20 T cell receptor beta chains sequenced from one sample in a study of OX40 agonist ivuxolimab in advanced cancers. Using immunoSEQ multiplex PCR, the repertoire was profiled, and TCRdb retains in-frame clones only, with some absent. The sample contains around 39,000 clones, more than 75% of which appear only once. Material: CD4+ or CD8+ T cells sorted from blood, obtained in a trial of the OX40 agonist ivuxolimab. The receptors originated from an adult with an advanced solid tumor such as melanoma, head and neck, liver or kidney cancer.

V is TRBV29-1 and J is TRBJ1-2, with D possibly being TRBD1 (6 bases). There are 13 residues in the CDR3. V gave up 6 bases and J gave up 4 bases, with 15 bases separating them. Germline CDR1 is SQVTM and CDR2 is ANQGSEA. The chain's CDR3 is CSVQGNGGYGYTF. CDR3 bases: TGCAGCGTACAGGGTAACGGCGGCTATGGCTACACCTTC.

The genes are TRBV13 and TRBJ1-3; the D is unclear. Trimming took off 3 bases at V and 0 bases at J, with 9 bases between the two ends. The V gene's germline CDR1 is PRHDT and CDR2 FYEKMQ (reference sequence). CDR3 length: 15 residues. Written as DNA, the CDR3 is TGTGCCAGCAGCTTCGGGCAAAACTCTGGAAACACCATATATTTT. Amino acid sequence: CASSFGQNSGNTIYF. The full variable domain, its missing parts supplied by reference TRBV13 and TRBJ1-3, is AAGVIQSPRHLIKEKRETATLKCYPIPRHDTVYWYQQGPGQDPQFLISFYEKMQSDKGSIPDRFSAQQFSDYHSELNMSSLELGDSALYFCASSFGQNSGNTIYFGEGSWLTVV.

This chain connects TRBV27 to TRBJ1-5; possible D gene TRBD1, 5 bases. V dropped 6 bases and J dropped 4 bases, with 10 bases sitting between them. This CDR3 comprises 13 residues. Germline values: CDR1 MNHEY, CDR2 SMNVEV (reference sequence). This chain's CDR3 is CASRTGDNQPQHF. CDR3 coding DNA: TGTGCCAGCAGGACGGGGGATAATCAGCCCCAGCATTTT.

The rearrangement uses TRBV7-3 and TRBJ1-1; maybe TRBD1 (5 bases). Trimming removed 2 bases from V and 4 bases from J, with 8 bases in between. Germline V gives CDR1 SGHTA, CDR2 FQGTGA. CDR3 length equals 13 residues. CDR3 DNA: TGTGCCAGCAGCTTAGACAGCGGCACTGAAGCTTTCTTT. Translating gives CASSLDSGTEAFF.

This sequence joins TRBV10-1 and TRBJ2-3, with 15 positions matching TRBD2. This CDR3 is built from 19 residues. The ends lost 6 bases at V and 4 bases at J; junction bases unmatched: 14. Per germline, CDR1 WNHNN and CDR2 SYGVQD (reference sequence). The DNA of the CDR3 is TGCGCCAGCAGCCCCGCGGGGACTAGCGGGGGGCTACCATCAGATACGCAGTATTTT. It is translated as CASSPAGTSGGLPSDTQYF.

This rearrangement joins TRBV7-8 to TRBJ2-2; D may be TRBD2 (6 bases). The CDR3 totals 13 residues. Germline V gene data show CDR1 as SGHVS and CDR2 as FQNEAQ. The CDR3 nucleotides read TGTGCGACCCGGGACTGGAACACCGGGGAGCTGTTTTTT. Translated: CATRDWNTGELFF.

The CDR3 DNA follows: TGTGCCAGCAGAGAAGATAGCAGGCCCCCCTACAATGAGCAGTTCTTC. This gives the protein CASREDSRPPYNEQFF. This rearrangement joins TRBV25-1 to TRBJ2-1; D ambiguous. V shed 6 bases and J shed 2 bases, with 17 bases lying between them. In germline, CDR1 is MGHDK, CDR2 SYGVNS. The CDR3 covers 16 residues.

The rearrangement joins TRBV9 to TRBJ1-2; D gene unclear. There are 14 residues in the CDR3. The ends were cut back, 4 bases at V and 0 bases at J, with 10 bases in the middle. Germline V CDR1 and CDR2: SGDLS, YYNGEE. The DNA of the CDR3 is TGTGCCAGCAGCCAACGACCCACTAACTATGGCTACACCTTC. Encoded protein: CASSQRPTNYGYTF.

The chain uses TRBV29-1 and TRBJ2-5; 7 bases agree with TRBD2. V lost 6 bases and J lost 3; bases outside the gene matches: 7. This CDR3 is 13 amino acids long. Germline assignment: CDR1 SQVTM and CDR2 ANQGSEA. The CDR3 bases are TGCAGCGTGGGGAGGGGACCAGAAGAGACCCAGTACTTC. Translation: CSVGRGPEETQYF.

The chain employs TRBV19 and TRBJ2-7; 12 bases are a match to TRBD2. Trimming took 5 bases from V and 2 from J; bases not matched to a gene: 10. The CDR3 covers 17 residues. CDR1 and CDR2 (germline): LNHDA, SQIVND (reference sequence). The CDR3 reads CASSQLAGGSFTYEQYF. The DNA for the CDR3 is TGTGCCAGTAGTCAACTAGCGGGAGGCTCTTTTACCTACGAGCAGTACTTC.

V gene TRBV30 combines with J gene TRBJ1-1; D gene uncertain. Germline V gene data show CDR1 as GTSNPN and CDR2 as SVGIG (reference sequence). The V gene lost 4 bases and the J gene lost 4 bases, with 13 bases spanning the gap. The CDR3 runs 13 residues. DNA of the CDR3: TGTGCCTGGAACCAACAGAAGGGCACTGAAGCTTTCTTT. Translating gives CAWNQQKGTEAFF.

This chain connects TRBV2 to TRBJ1-5; no clear D gene. This CDR3 is 15 amino acids long. Looked up from germline, CDR1 is SNHLY and CDR2 is FYNNEI. V was pared by 7 bases and J by 9 bases, with 22 bases between. The CDR3 DNA reads TGTGCCAGCACTGGTTCGGTAGGGAGTTTTGCGCCCCAGCATTTT. This sequence encodes CASTGSVGSFAPQHF.

The CDR3: CAWRGRLPPPFF. CDR3 bases: TGTGCCTGGAGGGGCAGGTTGCCCCCTCCTTTCTTT. J is TRBJ1-1 and V is TRBV30; the D is unclear. Trimming took off 3 bases at V and 12 bases at J, with 17 bases between the two ends. The CDR3 extends over 12 amino acids. Per germline, CDR1 GTSNPN and CDR2 SVGIG (reference sequence).

The chain joins TRBV14 to TRBJ2-3; D not certain. Germline lookup yields CDR1 SGHDN and CDR2 FVKESK. Trimming shortened V by 2 bases and J by 4 bases, and 7 bases separated the two germline ends. The CDR3 is made up of 13 amino acids. CDR3 coding DNA: TGTGCCAGCAGCCAAAGACTTTCAGATACGCAGTATTTT. Its protein product is CASSQRLSDTQYF.

The chain carries TRBV5-6 and TRBJ1-3; D is possibly TRBD1 (6 bases). CDR3 length: 17 amino acids. Per germline, CDR1 SGHDT and CDR2 YYEEEE. The germline V and J ends were trimmed by 0 bases and 4 bases, with 17 bases remaining between them. The CDR3 nucleotides are TGTGCCAGCAGCTTGGTTAAGTCACAGGGAGACGGAAACACCATATATTTT. Protein product: CASSLVKSQGDGNTIYF.

As to this clone: This sample includes further DNA sequences coding for the same CDR3. V usage is TRBV23-1 and J usage is TRBJ2-3; 7 bases map to TRBD1. TRBV23-1 falls under the ORF class, with uncertain function. Trimming cost V 6 bases and J 1 base; bases outside gene matches: 4. The CDR3 spans 14 residues. The CDR3 protein is CASSPQGRTDTQYF. The CDR3 DNA reads as TGCGCCAGCAGCCCACAGGGGCGCACAGATACGCAGTATTTT.

The chain recombines TRBV15 with TRBJ1-5; D remains ambiguous. The CDR3 has 12 amino acids. V gave up 8 bases and J gave up 4 bases, with 9 bases separating them. Germline loops: CDR1 LNHNV, CDR2 YYDKDF (reference sequence). The CDR3 protein is CATSPLNQPQHF. The CDR3 DNA reads TGTGCCACCTCCCCACTTAATCAGCCCCAGCATTTT.

J is TRBJ2-3 and V is TRBV19; TRBD2 matches 13 bases. This CDR3 region has 15 residues. V lost 5 bases and J lost 3; bases outside the gene matches: 2. Germline V gene sequence: CDR1 LNHDA, CDR2 SQIVND (reference sequence). The CDR3 DNA follows: TGTGCCAGTAGTGAGACTAGCGGGGGGACAGATACGCAGTATTTT. The encoded protein is CASSETSGGTDTQYF. Full variable domain (missing parts from reference TRBV19 and TRBJ2-3): DGGITQSPKYLFRKEGQNVTLSCEQNLNHDAMYWYRQDPGQGLRLIYYSQIVNDFQKGDIAEGYSVSREKKESFPLTVTSAQKNPTAFYLCASSETSGGTDTQYFGPGTRLTVL.

The CDR3 DNA reads TGTGCCAGCTCACCGGACAGACGGACTGAAGCTTTCTTT. Residues: CASSPDRRTEAFF. V and J are TRBV18 and TRBJ1-1; a possible D gene is TRBD1 (6 bases). Trimming removed 3 bases from V and 5 bases from J, with 10 bases in between. CDR1 is KGHSH and CDR2 is LQKENI in the germline V gene. CDR3 length: 13 amino acids.

The rearrangement joins TRBV5-1 to TRBJ2-1; 7 bases align to TRBD2. Germline lookup yields CDR1 SGHRS and CDR2 YFSETQ. V lost 5 bases to trimming and J lost 5 bases; unmatched junction nucleotides: 10. The CDR3 consists of 15 residues. This chain's CDR3 is CASRAGLLSNNEQFF. DNA of the CDR3: TGCGCCAGCAGGGCGGGACTACTGTCTAACAATGAGCAGTTCTTC.